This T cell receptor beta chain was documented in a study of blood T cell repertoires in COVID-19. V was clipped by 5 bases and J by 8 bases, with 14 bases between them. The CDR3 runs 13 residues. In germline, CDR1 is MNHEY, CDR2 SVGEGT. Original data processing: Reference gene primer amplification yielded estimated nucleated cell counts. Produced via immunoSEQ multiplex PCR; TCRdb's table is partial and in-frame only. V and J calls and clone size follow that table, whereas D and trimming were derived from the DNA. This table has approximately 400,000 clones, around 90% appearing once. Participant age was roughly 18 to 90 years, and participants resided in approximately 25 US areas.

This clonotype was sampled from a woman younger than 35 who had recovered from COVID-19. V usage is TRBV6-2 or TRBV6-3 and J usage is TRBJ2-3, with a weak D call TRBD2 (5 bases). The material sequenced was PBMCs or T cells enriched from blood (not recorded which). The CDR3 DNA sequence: TGTGCCAGCAGTGACGGGGTCCCCGGTACGCAGTATTTT. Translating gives CASSDGVPGTQYF.